This entry features one T cell receptor beta chain sequence. The method was immunoSEQ multiplex PCR; TCRdb's version includes in-frame clones alone and lacks a portion of them. Among around 150,000 clones listed, nearly 96% were seen once. These data originate in a study of control samples from healthy donors and cancer patients. Per germline, CDR1 SGHKS and CDR2 YYEKEE (reference sequence). This CDR3 is 16 amino acids long. Unmatched junction bases numbered 5, after V lost 3 bases and J lost 0 bases. This receptor was taken from a woman in her twenties or thirties in good health. The specimen was blood. This chain joins TRBV5-5 and TRBJ1-5; 8 bases are a match to TRBD1. CDR3 nucleotide sequence: TGTGCCAGCAGCTACAGGACAGGGTATAGCAATCAGCCCCAGCATTTT. Protein sequence: CASSYRTGYSNQPQHF.